A selection of T cell receptor beta chains follows, all from one sample in a study of cytomegalovirus exposure and HLA in healthy donors. Profiling relied on immunoSEQ multiplex PCR, and the TCRdb table lists in-frame clones only, not all of them. The table includes about 180,000 clones, about 79% detected once. Sequenced: PBMCs. The receptors derive from a man in his late teens or twenties in good health and CMV-seronegative. Each CDR3 is given with its conserved first and last residue. The D gene is left open where the match is weak. The size of a clone is reported for some rows only, either as once, few or many, or as a class for expanded clones.

size	J	D	V	DNA	CDR3
few	TRBJ1-1	NA	TRBV5-1	TGCGCCAGCAGCTTGGGGGGCAGGAACACTGAAGCTTTCTTT	CASSLGGRNTEAFF
NA	TRBJ2-3	TRBD2	TRBV5-4	TGTGCCAGCAGCTTGGTAAGCGGGGGGGCCACAGATACGCAGTATTTT	CASSLVSGGATDTQYF
NA	TRBJ1-2	NA	TRBV7-2	TGTGCCAGCAGCCCTGACCTGGACAGATATGGCTACACCTTC	CASSPDLDRYGYTF
NA	TRBJ1-1	NA	TRBV18	TGTGCCAGCTCACCAACGTCGGACACCGGGGAAGCTTTCTTT	CASSPTSDTGEAFF
NA	TRBJ1-5	NA	TRBV19	TGTGCCAGTAGTACCCCGGAGGAGTATAGCAATCAGCCCCAGCATTTT	CASSTPEEYSNQPQHF
NA	TRBJ1-3	TRBD1	TRBV5-1	TGCGCCAGCAGCGCCCGACAGGGTAGCTCTGGAAACACCATATATTTT	CASSARQGSSGNTIYF
NA	TRBJ2-4	NA	TRBV5-1	TGCGCCAGCAGCTTGGTAACGGGGGGCGTCAAAAACATTCAGTACTTC	CASSLVTGGVKNIQYF
NA	TRBJ2-1	TRBD2	TRBV28	TGTGCCAGCAGTTTGGGGACTAGAAAAAATGAGCAGTTCTTC	CASSLGTRKNEQFF
NA	TRBJ2-7	TRBD1	TRBV11-2	TGTGCCAGCAGTCAACGCGGGACAGGCCTGAACTTC	CASSQRGTGLNF
few	TRBJ2-5	TRBD1	TRBV27	TGTGCCAGCAGTCCATTAGGGCGGGGACAGGGGGAGACCCAGTACTTC	CASSPLGRGQGETQYF
NA	TRBJ2-5	NA	TRBV5-1	TGCGCCAGCAGCCCTTCCGGTGGGACCCAGTACTTC	CASSPSGGTQYF
NA	TRBJ2-6	NA	TRBV19	TGTGCCAGTAGTATTGTCCAGTTCTCTGGGGCCAACGTCCTGACTTTC	CASSIVQFSGANVLTF
NA	TRBJ2-1	TRBD2	TRBV11-3	TGTGCCAGCAGCTTCCGTAACGTAGCGGGAGGGCTAGGTGAGCAGTTCTTC	CASSFRNVAGGLGEQFF
NA	TRBJ2-3	TRBD1	TRBV7-9	TGTGCCAGCAGGTTGGGACAGGGCACAGATACGCAGTATTTT	CASRLGQGTDTQYF